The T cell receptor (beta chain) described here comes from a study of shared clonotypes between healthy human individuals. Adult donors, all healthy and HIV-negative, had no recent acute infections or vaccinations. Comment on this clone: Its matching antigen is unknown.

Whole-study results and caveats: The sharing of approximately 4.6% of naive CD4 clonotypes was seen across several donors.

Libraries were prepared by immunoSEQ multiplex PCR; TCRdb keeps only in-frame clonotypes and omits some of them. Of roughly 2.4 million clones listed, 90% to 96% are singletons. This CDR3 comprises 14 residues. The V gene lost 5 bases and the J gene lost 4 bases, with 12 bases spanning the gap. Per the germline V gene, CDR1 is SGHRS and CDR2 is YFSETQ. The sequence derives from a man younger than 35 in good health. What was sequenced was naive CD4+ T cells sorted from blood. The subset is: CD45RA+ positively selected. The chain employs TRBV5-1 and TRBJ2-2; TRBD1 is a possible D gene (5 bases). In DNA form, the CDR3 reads TGCGCCAGCAGGAACAGGATTTCCACCGGGGAGCTGTTTTTT. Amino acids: CASRNRISTGELFF.